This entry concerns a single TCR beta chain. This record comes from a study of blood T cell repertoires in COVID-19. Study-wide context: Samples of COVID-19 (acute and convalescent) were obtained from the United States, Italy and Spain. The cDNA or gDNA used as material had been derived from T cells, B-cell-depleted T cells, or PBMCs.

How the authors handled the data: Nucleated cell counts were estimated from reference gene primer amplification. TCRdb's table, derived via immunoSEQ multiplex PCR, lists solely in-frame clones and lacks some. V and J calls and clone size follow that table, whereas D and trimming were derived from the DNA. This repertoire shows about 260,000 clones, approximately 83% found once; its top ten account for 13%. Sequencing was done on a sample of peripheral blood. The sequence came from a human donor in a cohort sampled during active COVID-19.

In nucleotides, the CDR3 is TGCGCCAGCAGCACACAGGGGGCCGCCGGGGAGCTGTTTTTT. Its translation is CASSTQGAAGELFF. J is TRBJ2-2 and V is TRBV4-1, with 9 positions matching TRBD1. The CDR3 runs 14 residues. Germline V CDR1 and CDR2: MGHRA, YSYEKL. V was pared by 5 bases and J by 6 bases, with 4 bases of the junction left unmatched.